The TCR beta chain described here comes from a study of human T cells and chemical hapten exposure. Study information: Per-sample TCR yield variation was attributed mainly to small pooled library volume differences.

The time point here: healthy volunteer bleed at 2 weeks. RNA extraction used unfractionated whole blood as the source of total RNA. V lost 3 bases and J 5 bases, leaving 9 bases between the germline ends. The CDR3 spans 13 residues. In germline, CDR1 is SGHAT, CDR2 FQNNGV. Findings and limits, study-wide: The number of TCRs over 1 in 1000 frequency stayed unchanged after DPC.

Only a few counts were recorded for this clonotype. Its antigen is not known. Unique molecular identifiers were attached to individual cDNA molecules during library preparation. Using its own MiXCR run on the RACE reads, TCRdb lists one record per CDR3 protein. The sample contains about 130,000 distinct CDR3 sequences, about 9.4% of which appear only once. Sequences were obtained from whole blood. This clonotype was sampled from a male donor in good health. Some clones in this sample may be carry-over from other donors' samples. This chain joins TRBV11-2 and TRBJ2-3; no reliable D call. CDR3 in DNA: TGTGCCAGCAGCTTGCCGAATGGAGATACGCAGTATTTT. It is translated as CASSLPNGDTQYF.